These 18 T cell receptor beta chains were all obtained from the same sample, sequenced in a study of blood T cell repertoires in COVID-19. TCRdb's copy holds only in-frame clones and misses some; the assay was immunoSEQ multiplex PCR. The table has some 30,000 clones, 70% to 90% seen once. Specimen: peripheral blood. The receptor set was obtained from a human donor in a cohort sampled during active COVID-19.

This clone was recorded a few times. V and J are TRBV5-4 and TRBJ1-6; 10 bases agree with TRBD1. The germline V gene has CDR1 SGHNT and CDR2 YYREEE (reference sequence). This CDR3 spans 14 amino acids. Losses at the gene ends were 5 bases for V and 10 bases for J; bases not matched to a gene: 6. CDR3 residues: CASSSTGGRSPLHF. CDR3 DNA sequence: TGTGCCAGCAGTTCGACAGGGGGCCGGTCACCCCTCCACTTT.

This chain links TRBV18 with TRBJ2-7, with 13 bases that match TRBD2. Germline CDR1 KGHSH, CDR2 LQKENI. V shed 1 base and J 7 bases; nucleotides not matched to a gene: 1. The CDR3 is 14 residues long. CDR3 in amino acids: CASSPLGLAGEQYF. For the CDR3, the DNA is TGTGCCAGCTCACCACTGGGACTAGCGGGGGAGCAGTACTTC.

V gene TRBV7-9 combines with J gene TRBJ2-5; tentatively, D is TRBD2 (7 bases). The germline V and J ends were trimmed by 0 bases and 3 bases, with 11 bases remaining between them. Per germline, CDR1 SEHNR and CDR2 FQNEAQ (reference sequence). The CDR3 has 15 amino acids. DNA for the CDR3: TGTGCCAGCAGCTTAGCGGGGGGGCATAAAGAGACCCAGTACTTC. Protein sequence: CASSLAGGHKETQYF. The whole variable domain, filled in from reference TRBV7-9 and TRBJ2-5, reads DTGVSQNPRHKITKRGQNVTFRCDPISEHNRLYWYRQTLGQGPEFLTYFQNEAQLEKSRLLSDRFSAERPKGSFSTLEIQRTEQGDSAMYLCASSLAGGHKETQYFGPGTRLLVL.

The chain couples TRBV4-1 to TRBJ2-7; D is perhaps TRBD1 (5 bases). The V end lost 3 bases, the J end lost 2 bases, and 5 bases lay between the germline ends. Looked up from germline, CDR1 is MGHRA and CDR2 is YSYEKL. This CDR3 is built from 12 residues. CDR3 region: CASSQGPYEQYF. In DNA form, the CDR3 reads TGCGCCAGCAGCCAGGGGCCCTACGAGCAGTACTTC.

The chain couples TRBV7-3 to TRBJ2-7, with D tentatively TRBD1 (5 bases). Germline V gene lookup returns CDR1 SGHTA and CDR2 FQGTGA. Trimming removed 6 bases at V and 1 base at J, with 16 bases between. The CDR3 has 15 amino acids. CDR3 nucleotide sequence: TGTGCCAGCAGTTTTGACAGCACTTTTTCCTACGAGCAGTACTTC. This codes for CASSFDSTFSYEQYF.

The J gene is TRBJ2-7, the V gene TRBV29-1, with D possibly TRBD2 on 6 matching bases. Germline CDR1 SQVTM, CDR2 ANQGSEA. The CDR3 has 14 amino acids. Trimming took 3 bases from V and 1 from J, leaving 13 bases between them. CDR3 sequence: CSVEGGFNSYEQYF. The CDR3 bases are TGCAGCGTTGAGGGGGGATTTAATTCCTACGAGCAGTACTTC.

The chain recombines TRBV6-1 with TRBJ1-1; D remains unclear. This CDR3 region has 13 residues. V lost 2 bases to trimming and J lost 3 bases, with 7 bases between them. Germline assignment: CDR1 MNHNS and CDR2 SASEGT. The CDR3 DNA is TGTGCCAGCAGTGAATATCGGGACACTGAAGCTTTCTTT. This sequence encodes CASSEYRDTEAFF.

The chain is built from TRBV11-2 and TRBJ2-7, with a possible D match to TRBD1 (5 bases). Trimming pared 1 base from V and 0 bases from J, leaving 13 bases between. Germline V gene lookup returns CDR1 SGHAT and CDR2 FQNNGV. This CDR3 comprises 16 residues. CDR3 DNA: TGTGCCAGCAGCTTAGCTAGGGGCCCCCTCTCCTACGAGCAGTACTTC. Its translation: CASSLARGPLSYEQYF.

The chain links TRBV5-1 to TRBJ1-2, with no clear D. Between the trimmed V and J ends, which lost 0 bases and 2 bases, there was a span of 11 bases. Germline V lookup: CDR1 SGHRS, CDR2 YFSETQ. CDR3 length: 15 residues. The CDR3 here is CASSLAQTTNYGYTF. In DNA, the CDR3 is TGCGCCAGCAGCTTGGCACAGACGACCAACTATGGCTACACCTTC. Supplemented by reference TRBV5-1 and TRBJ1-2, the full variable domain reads KAGVTQTPRYLIKTRGQQVTLSCSPISGHRSVSWYQQTPGQGLQFLFEYFSETQRNKGNFPGRFSGRQFSNSRSEMNVSTLELGDSALYLCASSLAQTTNYGYTFGSGTRLTVV.

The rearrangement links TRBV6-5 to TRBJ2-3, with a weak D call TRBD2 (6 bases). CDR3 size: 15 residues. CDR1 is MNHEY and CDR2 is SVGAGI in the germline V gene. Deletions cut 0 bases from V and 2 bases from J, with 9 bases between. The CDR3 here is CASSYSGLYTDTQYF. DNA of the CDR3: TGTGCCAGCAGTTACTCTGGACTATACACAGATACGCAGTATTTT.

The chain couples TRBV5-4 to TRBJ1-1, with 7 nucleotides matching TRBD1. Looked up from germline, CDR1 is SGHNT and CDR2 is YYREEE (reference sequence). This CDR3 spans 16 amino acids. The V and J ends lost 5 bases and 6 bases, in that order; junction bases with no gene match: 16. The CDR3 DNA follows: TGTGCCAGCAGACCCGACAGGGCTTTGTCCCCACCTGAAGCTTTCTTT. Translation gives CASRPDRALSPPEAFF.

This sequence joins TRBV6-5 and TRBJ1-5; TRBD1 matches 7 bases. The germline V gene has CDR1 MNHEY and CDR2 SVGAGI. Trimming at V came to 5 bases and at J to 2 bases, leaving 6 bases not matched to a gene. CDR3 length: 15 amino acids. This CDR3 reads CASSPFTGGNQPQHF. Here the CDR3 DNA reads TGTGCCAGCAGTCCCTTTACAGGGGGCAATCAGCCCCAGCATTTT.

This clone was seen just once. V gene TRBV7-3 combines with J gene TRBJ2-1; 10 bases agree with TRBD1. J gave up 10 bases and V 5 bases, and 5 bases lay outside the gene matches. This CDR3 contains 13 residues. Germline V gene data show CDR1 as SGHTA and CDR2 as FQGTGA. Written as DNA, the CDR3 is TGTGCCAGCAGCCGACAGGGGGCATCGGAGCAGTTCTTC. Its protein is CASSRQGASEQFF.

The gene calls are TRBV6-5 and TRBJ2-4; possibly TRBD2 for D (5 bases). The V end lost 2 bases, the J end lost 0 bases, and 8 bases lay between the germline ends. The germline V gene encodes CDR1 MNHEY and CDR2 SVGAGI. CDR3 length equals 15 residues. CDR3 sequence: CASSYEGGAKNIQYF. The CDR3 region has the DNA TGTGCCAGCAGTTACGAGGGCGGAGCCAAAAACATTCAGTACTTC.

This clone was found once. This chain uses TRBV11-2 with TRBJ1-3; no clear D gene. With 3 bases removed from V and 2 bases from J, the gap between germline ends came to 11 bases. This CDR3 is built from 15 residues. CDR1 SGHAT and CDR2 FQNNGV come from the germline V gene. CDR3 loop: CASSFEGGPGNTIYF. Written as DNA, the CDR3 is TGTGCCAGCAGCTTCGAAGGAGGACCTGGAAACACCATATATTTT.

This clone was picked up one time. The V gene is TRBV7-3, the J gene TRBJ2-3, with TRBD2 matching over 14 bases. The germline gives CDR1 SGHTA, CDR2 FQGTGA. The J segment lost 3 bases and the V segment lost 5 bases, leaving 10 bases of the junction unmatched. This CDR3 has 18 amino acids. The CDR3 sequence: CASSHGTSGGRVTDTQYF. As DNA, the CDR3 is TGTGCCAGCAGCCACGGGACTAGCGGGGGACGAGTGACAGATACGCAGTATTTT.

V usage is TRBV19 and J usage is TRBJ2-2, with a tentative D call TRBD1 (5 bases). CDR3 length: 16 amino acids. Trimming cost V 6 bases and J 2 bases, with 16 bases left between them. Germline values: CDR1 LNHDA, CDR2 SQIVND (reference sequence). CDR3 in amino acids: CASRPGHYRNTGELFF. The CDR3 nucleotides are TGTGCCAGTAGACCCGGACACTACAGAAACACCGGGGAGCTGTTTTTT.

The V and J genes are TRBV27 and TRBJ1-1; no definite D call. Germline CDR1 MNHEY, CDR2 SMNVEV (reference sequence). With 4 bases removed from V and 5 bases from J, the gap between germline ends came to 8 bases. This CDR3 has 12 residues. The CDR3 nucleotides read TGTGCCAGCAGTTCCCTCGCGACTGAAGCTTTCTTT. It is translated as CASSSLATEAFF.